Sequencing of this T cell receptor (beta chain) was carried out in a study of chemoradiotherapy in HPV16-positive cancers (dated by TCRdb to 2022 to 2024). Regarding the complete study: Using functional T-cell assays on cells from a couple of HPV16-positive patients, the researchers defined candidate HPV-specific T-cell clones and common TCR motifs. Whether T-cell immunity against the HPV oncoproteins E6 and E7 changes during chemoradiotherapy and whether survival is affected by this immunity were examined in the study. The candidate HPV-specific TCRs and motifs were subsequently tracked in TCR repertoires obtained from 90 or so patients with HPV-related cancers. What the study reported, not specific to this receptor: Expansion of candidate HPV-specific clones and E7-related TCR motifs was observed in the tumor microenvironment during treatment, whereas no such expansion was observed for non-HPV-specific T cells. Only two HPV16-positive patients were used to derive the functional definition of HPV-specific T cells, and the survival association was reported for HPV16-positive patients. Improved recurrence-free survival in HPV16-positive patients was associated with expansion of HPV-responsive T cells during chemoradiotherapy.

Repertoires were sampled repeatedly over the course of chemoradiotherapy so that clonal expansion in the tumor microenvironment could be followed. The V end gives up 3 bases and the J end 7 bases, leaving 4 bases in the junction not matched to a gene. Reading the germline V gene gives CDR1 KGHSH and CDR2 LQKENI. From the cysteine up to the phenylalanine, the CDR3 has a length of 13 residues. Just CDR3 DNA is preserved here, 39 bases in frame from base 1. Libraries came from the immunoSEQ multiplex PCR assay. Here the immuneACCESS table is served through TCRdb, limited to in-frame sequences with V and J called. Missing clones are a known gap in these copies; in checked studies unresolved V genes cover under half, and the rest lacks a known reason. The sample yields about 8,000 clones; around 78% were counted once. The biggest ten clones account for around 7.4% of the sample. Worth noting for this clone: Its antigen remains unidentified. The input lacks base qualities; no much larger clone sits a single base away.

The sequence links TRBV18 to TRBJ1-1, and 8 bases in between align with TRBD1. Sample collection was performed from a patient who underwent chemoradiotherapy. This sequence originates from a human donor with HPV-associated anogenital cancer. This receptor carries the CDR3 CASSPTGGNEAFF. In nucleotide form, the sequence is TGTGCCAGCTCACCCACAGGGGGTAATGAAGCTTTCTTT.